This TCR beta chain was sequenced in a study of T cells in Graves' hyperthyroidism and ophthalmopathy. Thyroid ultrasound, orbital computed tomography, clinical symptoms, and serum thyroxine and TRAb underpinned diagnoses. Amplified TCR beta CDR3 regions derived from RNA transcripts. First-round RT-PCR targeting the TCR CDR3 was performed with the HTBI primer set. TCRdb independently ran MiXCR on the multiplex PCR reads; one entry per CDR3 protein. The repertoire holds about 700,000 distinct CDR3 sequences, with approximately 42% as singletons. Study-level results: Ophthalmopathy got predicted by the model a median roughly 6.1 months before its onset.

Trimming left V 3 bases short and J 8 bases short, with 16 bases between. Germline CDR1 reads SEHNR; CDR2 reads FQNEAQ (reference sequence). The CDR3 contains 14 residues. Concerning this clonotype: What it binds is unknown.

Sequencing was performed on peripheral blood or thyroid tissue (not recorded which). The V call is TRBV7-9, the J call TRBJ1-2; tentative D call: TRBD1 (5 bases). The receptor's source is an adult man with Graves' disease, either hyperthyroidism or ophthalmopathy (not recorded which). The CDR3 DNA is TGTGCCAGCAGCTTCATAGGGGCTAGAACGGGCTACACCTTC. Its translation is CASSFIGARTGYTF.